This T cell receptor beta chain was recorded in a study of cytomegalovirus exposure and HLA in healthy donors. For the study at large: HLA-typed donors contributed about 85 million unique TCRs, which were held in an early data release. Study-wide results and caveats: In an earlier analysis, productive rearrangement rates for most beta V segments clustered near 87% or 30%. Researchers reported that a few CMV-associated chains were confirmed in vitro as CMV antigen-specific. As a later analysis revealed, most CMV-associated TCR beta chains appeared HLA-restricted.

The primer mix had 60 Vbeta and 13 Jbeta primers. This table comes from immunoSEQ multiplex PCR, and its TCRdb copy is limited to in-frame clones, with some not included. This sample's table reports about 160,000 clones. Remarks on this clone: The antigen is undetermined.

Germline loops: CDR1 SGHDN, CDR2 FVKESK. The V end was cut by 1 base, the J end by 2 bases, with 5 bases between. This CDR3 is 13 amino acids long. This TCR was recovered from a woman aged 60 to 75 in good health and CMV-seronegative. The sample comprised PBMCs. This chain links TRBV14 with TRBJ1-2; D call uncertain. CDR3 coding DNA: TGTGCCAGCAGCCAAGCGGGAAACTATGGCTACACCTTC. Its protein is CASSQAGNYGYTF.